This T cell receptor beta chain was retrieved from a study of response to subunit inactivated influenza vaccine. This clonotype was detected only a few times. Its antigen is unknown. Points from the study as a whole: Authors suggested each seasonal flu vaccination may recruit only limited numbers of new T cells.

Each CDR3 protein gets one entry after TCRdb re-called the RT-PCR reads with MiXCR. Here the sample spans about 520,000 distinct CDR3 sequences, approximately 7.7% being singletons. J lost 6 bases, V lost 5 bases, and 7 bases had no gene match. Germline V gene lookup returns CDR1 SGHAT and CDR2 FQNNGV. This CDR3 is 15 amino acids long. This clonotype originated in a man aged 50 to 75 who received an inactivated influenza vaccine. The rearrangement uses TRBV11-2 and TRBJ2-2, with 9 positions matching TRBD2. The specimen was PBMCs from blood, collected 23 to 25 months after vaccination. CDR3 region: CASSRISGRAGELFF. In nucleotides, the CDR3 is TGTGCCAGCAGCCGGATTAGCGGGAGAGCCGGGGAGCTGTTTTTT.